This T cell receptor (beta chain) emerged from a study of blood T cell repertoires in COVID-19. About the research overall: Sources were T cells, B-cell-depleted T cells, or PBMCs; the material itself was cDNA or gDNA.

Trimming left V 0 bases short and J 3 bases short, with 9 bases between. This CDR3 is built from 14 residues. Germline assignment: CDR1 SGHTA and CDR2 FQGTGA. TCRdb keeps only in-frame clones here, not all; method: immunoSEQ multiplex PCR. The table includes roughly 410,000 clones, about 90% detected once. The table lists this clone with a count of one. This clonotype originated in a man aged 40-55 years with acute or convalescent COVID-19. Material for sequencing was peripheral blood. This sequence joins TRBV7-3 and TRBJ2-7, with a possible D match to TRBD1 (6 bases). The CDR3 loop reads CASSLTAGVYEQYF. The CDR3 bases are TGTGCCAGCAGCTTAACGGCAGGGGTCTACGAGCAGTACTTC.